This T cell receptor beta chain appears in the sequencing data of a study of early T cells in non-severe SARS-CoV-2 infection (dated by TCRdb to the early 2020s). As for the study more broadly: Because TCR sequencing was done on bulk RNA from unsorted whole blood, the alpha and beta chains could not be paired.

This clonotype came up many times. Its recognized antigen is unknown. The record has no base qualities; no much larger clone is one base away. This was a case-control study nested in a cohort of healthcare workers in London, UK, who had nasopharyngeal swab PCR tests and blood samples taken every week. Healthcare workers were recruited between 23 and 31 March 2020, during the week of the UK lockdown, and were followed weekly for up to roughly 15 weeks. For this chain, trimming is 1 base at the V end and 1 base at the J end, and the number of junction bases without a gene match is 4. The CDR3 starts with the cysteine, ends with the phenylalanine, and has 16 residues. The read is trimmed to its CDR3 DNA, 48 bases read in frame from base 1. CDR1 and CDR2 were assigned from the germline V gene as SGHVS and FQNEAQ. Libraries were built with 5' RACE. The listed sequencing device is NextSeq 500. In the TCR library protocol, unique molecular identifiers were attached to individual cDNA molecules to correct for PCR bias and sequencing error. TCR alpha and beta chains were both sequenced, and the abundances of alpha and beta sequences in each sample were closely correlated with each other. The original methods were these. Decombinator V4 was used to annotate TCR sequences for V gene, J gene and CDR3. TCRs were defined as expanded if a significant change between any two time points was detected under a Poisson model with p below 0.0001. TCR abundances were normalised to the total number of TCRs sequenced per sample and were expressed as counts per million. MAIT TCRs were defined by TRAV1-2 paired with TRAJ12, TRAJ20 or TRAJ33, and iNKT TCRs by TRAV10 paired with TRAJ18. A search of VDJdb, accessed on 1 November 2021, was run for TCRs annotated to CMV, EBV and SARS-CoV-2, with TCRs annotated for multiple antigens excluded. TCRdb handled the public reads itself, with Q25 trimming in fastp and clone calling in MiXCR, and kept productive beta chains. Identical CDR3 proteins give one entry, which carries the most common genes and DNA. The authors' filters were not applied to this entry. The sample table contains tens of thousands of distinct CDR3 sequences; only one count was recorded for roughly 4% of them. Together, the top ten hold about 9.1% of the sample.

Results and caveats for the whole study, not just this receptor: Matching against VDJdb was skewed toward anti-spike CD8 responses, likely underestimated virus-specific expansions, and missed private and CD4 specificities.

The source of this sequence is an adult who was a healthcare worker with PCR-confirmed SARS-CoV-2 infection or an uninfected control (not recorded which). The chain is encoded by TRBV7-8 joined to TRBJ1-1; 9 central bases correspond to TRBD1. The sequenced sample consisted of whole blood. The CDR3 protein is CASSLELGQGNTEAFF. The DNA sequence is as follows: TGTGCCAGCAGCTTAGAGTTGGGACAGGGGAACACTGAAGCTTTCTTT.